The clone carrying this TCR beta chain has ten or more counts. This specimen belongs to a study of T-cell reconstitution after alpha-beta-depleted transplantation in children. The CDR3 sequence is 14 residues long. Germline CDR1 KGHDR, CDR2 SFDVKD. With 8 bases clipped from V and 7 bases from J, the junction kept 7 bases outside the gene matches. The library targeted TCRbeta and was prepared with unique molecular identifiers. TCRdb reprocessed the PCR reads via MiXCR and lists one record per CDR3 protein. The data hold about 610,000 distinct CDR3 sequences, with 10% observed a single time. The sequenced sample was PBMCs from the stem cell graft donor, obtained from the stem cell graft. V is TRBV24-1 and J is TRBJ2-1; TRBD1 agrees at 10 bases. This receptor was identified in a human donor who donated a stem cell graft to a child with acute myeloid leukemia. The CDR3 loop reads CATTETGGMNEQFF. DNA for the CDR3: TGTGCCACCACAGAGACAGGGGGCATGAATGAGCAGTTCTTC.